This T cell receptor (beta chain) was sequenced in a study of early T cells in non-severe SARS-CoV-2 infection. MiXCR, run by TCRdb on the 5' RACE reads, gives a single entry per CDR3 protein. The table includes under 70,000 distinct CDR3 sequences, roughly 12% detected once. This clonotype was detected only a few times. Sequencing used whole blood. The source of this sequence is an adult who was a healthcare worker with PCR-confirmed SARS-CoV-2 infection or an uninfected control (not recorded which).

The CDR3, as DNA: TGCGCCAGCAGCTTGGCCCAGCGGGGGGGCCCGGATACGCAGTATTTT. This encodes CASSLAQRGGPDTQYF. The chain carries TRBV5-1 and TRBJ2-3; 10 bases align to TRBD2. After removal of 0 bases from V and 6 bases from J, the junction contained 7 bases not matched to a gene. Germline V gene lookup returns CDR1 SGHRS and CDR2 YFSETQ. The CDR3 contains 16 residues.